This TCR beta chain was profiled in a study of radiotherapy plus CTLA-4 blockade in lung cancer. Across the whole study: Objective responses emerged in around 18% of patients, and 30% to 40% attained disease control.

Details on this clone: As yet, its antigen is unknown.

Study findings and constraints: Tumor-derived TCR clones expanded in blood after radiotherapy plus ipilimumab. Reportedly, early blood T cell clone dynamics best predicted response, with interferon-beta.

Generated by immunoSEQ multiplex PCR, the TCRdb table keeps only in-frame clones and is missing some. The table lists tens of thousands of clones, around 77% of them singletons. The starting material was peripheral blood, obtained from a patient treated with radiotherapy plus ipilimumab. The TCR was taken from a human donor with non-small cell lung cancer whose response to radiotherapy plus ipilimumab could not be evaluated.

CDR3 bases: TGTGCCATCAGTGGGGGGGAAGCCTCGGGAACTGAAGCTTTCTTT. The encoded protein is CAISGGEASGTEAFF. V and J are TRBV10-3 and TRBJ1-1, with D tentatively TRBD1 (5 bases). V lost 4 bases to trimming and J lost 5 bases, with 17 bases between them. CDR1 is ENHRY, CDR2 SYGVKD, per germline. The CDR3 has 15 residues.